The T cell receptor (beta chain) described here comes from a study of blood T cell repertoires in COVID-19. Participants' own reports of clinical history determined their cohort assignment. In the source study's methods: Reference gene primer amplification in the assay estimated nucleated cell counts. Clones were read by immunoSEQ multiplex PCR, and TCRdb kept only the in-frame ones, dropping some. D and trimming were read from the DNA, whereas the V and J calls and clone size are those reported in that table. Seen here are around 300,000 clones, less than 90% observed once, and the top ten hold about 3%. This clone appeared a few times. With 3 bases clipped from V and 5 bases from J, the junction kept 5 bases outside the gene matches. Germline loops: CDR1 KGHDR, CDR2 SFDVKD. The CDR3 runs to 16 residues.

The source is a woman aged 45 to 65 who had recovered from COVID-19. Sequencing was done on a sample of PBMCs or T cells enriched from blood (not recorded which). The genes are TRBV24-1 and TRBJ1-5, with 11 positions matching TRBD1. The CDR3 DNA reads as TGTGCCACCAGTGATCCCGGACAGGGGGCCGATCAGCCCCAGCATTTT. It codes for CATSDPGQGADQPQHF.